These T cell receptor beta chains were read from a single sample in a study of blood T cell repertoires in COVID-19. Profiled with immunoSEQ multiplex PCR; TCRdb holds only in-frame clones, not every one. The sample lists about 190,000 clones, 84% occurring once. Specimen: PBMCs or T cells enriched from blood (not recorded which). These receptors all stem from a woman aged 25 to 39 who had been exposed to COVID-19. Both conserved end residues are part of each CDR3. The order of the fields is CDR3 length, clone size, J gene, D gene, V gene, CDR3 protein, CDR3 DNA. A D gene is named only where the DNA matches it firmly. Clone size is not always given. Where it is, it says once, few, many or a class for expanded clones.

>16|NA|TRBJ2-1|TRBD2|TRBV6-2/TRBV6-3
CASSYWGLAGPRGQFF
TGTGCCAGCAGTTACTGGGGACTAGCGGGTCCACGGGGTCAGTTCTTC
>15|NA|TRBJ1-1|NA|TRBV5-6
CASSPPMVLNTEAFF
TGTGCCAGCAGCCCGCCTATGGTGCTGAACACTGAAGCTTTCTTT
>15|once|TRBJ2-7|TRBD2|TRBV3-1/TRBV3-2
CASSKRSSGAYEQYF
TGTGCCAGCAGCAAAAGATCGAGCGGGGCCTACGAGCAGTACTTC
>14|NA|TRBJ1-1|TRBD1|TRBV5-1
CASSLDRGSTEAFF
TGCGCCAGCAGCTTGGACAGGGGGTCCACTGAAGCTTTCTTT
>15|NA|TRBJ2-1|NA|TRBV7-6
CASSAGRSIHNEQFF
TGTGCCAGCAGCGCGGGGCGGTCTATTCACAATGAGCAGTTCTTC
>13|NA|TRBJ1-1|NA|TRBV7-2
CASSSVPNTEAFF
TGTGCCAGCAGCTCCGTTCCGAACACTGAAGCTTTCTTT
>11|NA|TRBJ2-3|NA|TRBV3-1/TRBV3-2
CASRTGDTQYF
TGTGCCAGCAGAACCGGAGATACGCAGTATTTT
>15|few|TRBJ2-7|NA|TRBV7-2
CASSLGFSRTYEQYF
TGTGCCAGCAGCTTAGGGTTTAGCCGAACCTACGAGCAGTACTTC
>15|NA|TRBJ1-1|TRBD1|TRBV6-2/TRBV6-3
CASSHSQGGNTEAFF
TGTGCCAGCAGTCACTCCCAGGGGGGGAACACTGAAGCTTTCTTT
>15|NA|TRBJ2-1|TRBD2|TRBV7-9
CASSLASGAYNEQFF
TGTGCCAGCAGCTTAGCGAGCGGGGCCTACAATGAGCAGTTCTTC
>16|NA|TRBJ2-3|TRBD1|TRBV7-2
CASSLTRDRSTDTQYF
TGTGCCAGCAGCTTAACCCGGGACAGAAGCACAGATACGCAGTATTTT
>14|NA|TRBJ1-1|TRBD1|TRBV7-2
CASSSGTGGTEAFF
TGTGCCAGCAGCTCCGGGACAGGGGGCACTGAAGCTTTCTTT
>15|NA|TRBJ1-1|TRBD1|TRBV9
CASSVAGQGNTEAFF
TGTGCCAGCAGCGTAGCTGGACAGGGGAACACTGAAGCTTTCTTT
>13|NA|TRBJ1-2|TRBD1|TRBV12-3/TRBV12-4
CASSGTANYGYTF
TGTGCCAGCAGTGGGACAGCTAACTATGGCTACACCTTC
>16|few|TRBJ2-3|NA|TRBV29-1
CSVEATGPWGTDTQYF
TGCAGCGTTGAGGCAACAGGGCCGTGGGGCACAGATACGCAGTATTTT
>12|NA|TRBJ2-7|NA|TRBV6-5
CASSYSRGRQYF
TGTGCCAGCAGTTACTCGCGGGGCCGGCAGTACTTC
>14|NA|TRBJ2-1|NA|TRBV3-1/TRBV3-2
CASSQDPRSNEQFF
TGTGCCAGCAGCCAAGATCCGAGATCTAATGAGCAGTTCTTC
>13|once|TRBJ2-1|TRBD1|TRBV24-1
CATAGQDSNEQFF
TGTGCCACCGCGGGACAGGATTCCAATGAGCAGTTCTTC
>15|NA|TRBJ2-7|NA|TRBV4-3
CASSQGGSLSYEQYF
TGCGCCAGCAGCCAAGGGGGCAGTTTATCCTACGAGCAGTACTTC
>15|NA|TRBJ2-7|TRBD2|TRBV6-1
CASSEEAGGSYEQYF
TGTGCCAGCAGTGAAGAGGCGGGGGGCTCCTACGAGCAGTACTTC
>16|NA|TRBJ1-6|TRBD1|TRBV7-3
CASSRGTGRNNSPLHF
TGTGCCAGCAGCCGGGGGACAGGGCGGAACAATTCACCCCTCCACTTT
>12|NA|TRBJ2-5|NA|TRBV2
CASNSGLETQYF
TGTGCCAGCAATTCGGGACTAGAGACCCAGTACTTC
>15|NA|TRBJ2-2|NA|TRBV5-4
CASRRGTPNTGELFF
TGTGCCAGCAGGCGCGGGACGCCGAACACCGGGGAGCTGTTTTTT
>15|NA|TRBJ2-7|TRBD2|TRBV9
CASSVSGGGQYEQYF
TGTGCCAGCAGCGTTAGCGGGGGGGGCCAATACGAGCAGTACTTC
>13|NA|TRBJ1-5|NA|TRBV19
CASSILVYQPQHF
TGTGCCAGTAGTATTTTAGTTTATCAGCCCCAGCATTTT
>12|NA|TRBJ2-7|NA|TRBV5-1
CASSFGGYEQYF
TGCGCCAGCAGCTTCGGGGGCTACGAGCAGTACTTC
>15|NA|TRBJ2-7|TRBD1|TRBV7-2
CASSQGVGATYEQYF
TGTGCCAGCAGCCAGGGGGTGGGGGCCACCTACGAGCAGTACTTC
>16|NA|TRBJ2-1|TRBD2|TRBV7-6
CASSRSSGGPYNEQFF
TGTGCCAGCAGCCGTTCCTCGGGGGGGCCTTACAATGAGCAGTTCTTC
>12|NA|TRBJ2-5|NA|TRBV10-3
CAISVGAETQYF
TGTGCCATCAGTGTTGGGGCCGAGACCCAGTACTTC
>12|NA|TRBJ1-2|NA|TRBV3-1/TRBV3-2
CASSQDDRFGTF
TGTGCCAGCAGCCAAGATGACAGGTTCGGCACCTTC
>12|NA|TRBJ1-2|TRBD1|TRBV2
CASKTGVGGYTF
TGTGCCAGCAAGACAGGGGTAGGGGGCTACACCTTC
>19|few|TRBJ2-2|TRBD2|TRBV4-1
CASSPPGTSGGTNTGELFF
TGCGCCAGCAGCCCCCCAGGGACTAGCGGGGGGACGAACACCGGGGAGCTGTTTTTT
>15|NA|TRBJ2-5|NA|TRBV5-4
CASSLKYLLGETQYF
TGTGCCAGCAGCTTGAAGTACCTCCTTGGCGAGACCCAGTACTTC
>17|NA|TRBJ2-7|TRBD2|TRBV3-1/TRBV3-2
CASSQGYTSGGIYEQYF
TGTGCCAGCAGCCAGGGCTACACTAGCGGGGGCATCTACGAGCAGTACTTC
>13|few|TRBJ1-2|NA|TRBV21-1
CASSKIEGGGYTF
TGTGCCAGCAGCAAAATCGAGGGAGGTGGCTACACCTTC
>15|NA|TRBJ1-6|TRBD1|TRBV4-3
CASSQDQGASSPLHF
TGCGCCAGCAGCCAAGACCAGGGGGCCAGTTCACCCCTCCACTTT
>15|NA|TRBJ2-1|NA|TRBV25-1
CASSLVGGPGNEQFF
TGTGCCAGCAGTCTGGTGGGGGGGCCGGGTAATGAGCAGTTCTTC
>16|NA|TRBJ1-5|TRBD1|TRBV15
CATSRGDRVGNQPQHF
TGTGCCACCAGCAGGGGCGACAGGGTTGGCAATCAGCCCCAGCATTTT
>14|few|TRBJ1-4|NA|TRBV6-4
CASSETATNEKLFF
TGTGCCAGCAGTGAGACAGCAACTAATGAAAAACTGTTTTTT
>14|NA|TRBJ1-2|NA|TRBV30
CAWSGGNRNYGYTF
TGTGCCTGGAGTGGGGGCAACCGGAACTATGGCTACACCTTC
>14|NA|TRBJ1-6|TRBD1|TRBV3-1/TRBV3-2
CASSRTGYHSPLHF
TGTGCCAGCAGCCGGACAGGGTATCATTCACCCCTCCACTTT
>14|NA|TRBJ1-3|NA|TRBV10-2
CASSESPKGNTIYF
TGCGCCAGCAGTGAGTCCCCCAAAGGAAACACCATATATTTT
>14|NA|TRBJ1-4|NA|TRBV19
CASRRDTGNEKLFF
TGTGCCAGTAGACGGGACACGGGTAATGAAAAACTGTTTTTT
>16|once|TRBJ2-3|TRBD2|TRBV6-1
CASSEPSGGALDTQYF
TGTGCCAGCAGTGAACCTAGCGGGGGGGCCCTAGATACGCAGTATTTT
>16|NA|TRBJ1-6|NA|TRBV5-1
CASSLERARGNSPLHF
TGCGCCAGCAGCTTGGAACGGGCCCGGGGGAATTCACCCCTCCACTTT